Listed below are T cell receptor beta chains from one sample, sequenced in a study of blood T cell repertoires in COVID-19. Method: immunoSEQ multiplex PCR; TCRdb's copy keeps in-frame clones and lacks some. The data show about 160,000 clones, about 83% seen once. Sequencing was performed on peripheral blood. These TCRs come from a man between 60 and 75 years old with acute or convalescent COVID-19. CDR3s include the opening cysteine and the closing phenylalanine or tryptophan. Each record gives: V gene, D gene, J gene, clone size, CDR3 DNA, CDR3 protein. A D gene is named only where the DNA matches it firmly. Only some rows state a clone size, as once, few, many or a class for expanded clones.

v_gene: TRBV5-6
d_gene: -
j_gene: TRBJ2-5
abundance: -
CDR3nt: TGTGCCAGCAGCTTGCGTCAGGGAGAGACCCAGTACTTC
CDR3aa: CASSLRQGETQYF

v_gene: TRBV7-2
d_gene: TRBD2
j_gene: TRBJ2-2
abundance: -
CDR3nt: TGTGCCAGCAGCTTAGCCCTAGCGGGGCTCGCGAACACCGGGGAGCTGTTTTTT
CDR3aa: CASSLALAGLANTGELFF

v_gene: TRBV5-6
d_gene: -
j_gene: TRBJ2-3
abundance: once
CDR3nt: TGTGCCAGCAGCGCCGGGACTGGCACAGATACGCAGTATTTT
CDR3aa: CASSAGTGTDTQYF

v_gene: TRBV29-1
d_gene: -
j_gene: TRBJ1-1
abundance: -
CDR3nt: TGCAGCGTTGAAGATGGAGGGGGGGCCGCTTTCTTT
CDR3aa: CSVEDGGGAAFF

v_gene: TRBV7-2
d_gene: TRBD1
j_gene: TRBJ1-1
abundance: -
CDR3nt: TGTGCCAGCAGCTCCGGGACAGGGGATACTGAAGCTTTCTTT
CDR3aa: CASSSGTGDTEAFF

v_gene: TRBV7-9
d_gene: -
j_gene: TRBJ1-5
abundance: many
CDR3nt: TGTGCCAGCAGCCCCGGGGGGTATACCAATCAGCCCCAGCATTTT
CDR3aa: CASSPGGYTNQPQHF

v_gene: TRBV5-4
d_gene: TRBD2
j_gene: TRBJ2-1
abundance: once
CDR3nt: TGTGCCAGCAGCTTGGGCGGGGGGGCCATATACAATGAGCAGTTCTTC
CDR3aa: CASSLGGGAIYNEQFF

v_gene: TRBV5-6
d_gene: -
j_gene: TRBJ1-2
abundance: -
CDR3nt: TGTGCCAGCAGCTTGGGGGCGGGTGGCTACACCTTC
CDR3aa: CASSLGAGGYTF

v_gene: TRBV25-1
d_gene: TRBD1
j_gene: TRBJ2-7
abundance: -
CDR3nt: TGTGCCAGCAGTCCCGGTAACAGGGGCACCTACGAGCAGTACTTC
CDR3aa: CASSPGNRGTYEQYF

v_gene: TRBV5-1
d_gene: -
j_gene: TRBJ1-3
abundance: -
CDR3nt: TGCGCCAGCACGACAGGCCTCTCTGGAAACACCATATATTTT
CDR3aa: CASTTGLSGNTIYF

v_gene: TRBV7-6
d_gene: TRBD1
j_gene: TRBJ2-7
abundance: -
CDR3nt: TGTGCCAGCAGCCGGGACAGCTTCTCCTCCTACGAGCAGTACTTC
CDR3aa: CASSRDSFSSYEQYF

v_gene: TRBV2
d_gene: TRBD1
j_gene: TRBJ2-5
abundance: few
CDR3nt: TGTGCCAGCAGCCTAGGGACAGTAGAAAGAAAGACCCAGTACTTC
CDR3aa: CASSLGTVERKTQYF

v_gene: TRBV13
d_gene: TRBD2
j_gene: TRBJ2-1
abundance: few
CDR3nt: TGTGCCAGCAGCTTAGGGAGCGGGGGTTACAATGAGCAGTTCTTC
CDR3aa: CASSLGSGGYNEQFF

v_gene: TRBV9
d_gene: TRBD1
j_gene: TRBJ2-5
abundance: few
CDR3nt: TGTGCCAGCAGCGCCGAGGGGGCTCAGGGAGAGACCCAGTACTTC
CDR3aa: CASSAEGAQGETQYF

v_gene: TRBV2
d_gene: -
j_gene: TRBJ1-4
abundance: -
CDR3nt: TGTGCCAGCAGTCAGGGTATATGGAATGAAAAACTGTTTTTT
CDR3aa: CASSQGIWNEKLFF

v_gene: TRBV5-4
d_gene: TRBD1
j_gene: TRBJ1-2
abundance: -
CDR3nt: TGTGCCAGCAGCTTGGGGGACAGGGTGGGATACACCTTC
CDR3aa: CASSLGDRVGYTF

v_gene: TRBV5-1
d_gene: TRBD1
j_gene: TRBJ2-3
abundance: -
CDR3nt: TGCGCCAGCAGCGGAGACAGGGGGCCCACGTGGGATACGCAGTATTTT
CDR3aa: CASSGDRGPTWDTQYF

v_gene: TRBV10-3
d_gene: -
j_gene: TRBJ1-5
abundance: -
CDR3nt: TGTGCCATCAATCAGGGCGGCAATCAGCCCCAGCATTTT
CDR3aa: CAINQGGNQPQHF

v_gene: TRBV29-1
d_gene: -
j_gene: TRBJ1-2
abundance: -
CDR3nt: TGCAGCGTGACCCTGGGGCTTTTGTATGGCTACACCTTC
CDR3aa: CSVTLGLLYGYTF

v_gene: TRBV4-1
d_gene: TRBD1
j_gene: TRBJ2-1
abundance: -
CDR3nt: TGCGCCAGCAGCCAAGCTTCACAGGGGACGAATGAGCAGTTCTTC
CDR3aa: CASSQASQGTNEQFF

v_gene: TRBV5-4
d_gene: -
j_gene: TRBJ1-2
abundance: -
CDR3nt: TGTGCCAGCAGCCTCCCGACAGGAACTAACTATGGCTACACCTTC
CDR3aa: CASSLPTGTNYGYTF

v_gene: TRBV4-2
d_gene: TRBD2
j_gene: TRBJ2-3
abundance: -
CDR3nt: TGTGCCAGCAGCCAAGGTGGCAGCGGGGGGACAGATACGCAGTATTTT
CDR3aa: CASSQGGSGGTDTQYF

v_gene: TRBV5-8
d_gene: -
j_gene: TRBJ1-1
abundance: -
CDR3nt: TGTGCCAGCAGGGGTACGGGGGGAGGCACTGAAGCTTTCTTT
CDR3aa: CASRGTGGGTEAFF

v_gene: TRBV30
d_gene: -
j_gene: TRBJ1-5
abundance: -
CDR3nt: TGTGCCTGGCAGGTAGGAAGCAATCAGCCCCAGCATTTT
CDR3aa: CAWQVGSNQPQHF

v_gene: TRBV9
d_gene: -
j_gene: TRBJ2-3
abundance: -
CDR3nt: TGTGCCAGCAGCGTAAACCGGGAAGGAGATACGCAGTATTTT
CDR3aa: CASSVNREGDTQYF

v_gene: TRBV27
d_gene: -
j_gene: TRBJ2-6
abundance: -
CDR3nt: TGTGCCAGCAGTTATGGGGGGGCCGGGGCCAACGTCCTGACTTTC
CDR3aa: CASSYGGAGANVLTF